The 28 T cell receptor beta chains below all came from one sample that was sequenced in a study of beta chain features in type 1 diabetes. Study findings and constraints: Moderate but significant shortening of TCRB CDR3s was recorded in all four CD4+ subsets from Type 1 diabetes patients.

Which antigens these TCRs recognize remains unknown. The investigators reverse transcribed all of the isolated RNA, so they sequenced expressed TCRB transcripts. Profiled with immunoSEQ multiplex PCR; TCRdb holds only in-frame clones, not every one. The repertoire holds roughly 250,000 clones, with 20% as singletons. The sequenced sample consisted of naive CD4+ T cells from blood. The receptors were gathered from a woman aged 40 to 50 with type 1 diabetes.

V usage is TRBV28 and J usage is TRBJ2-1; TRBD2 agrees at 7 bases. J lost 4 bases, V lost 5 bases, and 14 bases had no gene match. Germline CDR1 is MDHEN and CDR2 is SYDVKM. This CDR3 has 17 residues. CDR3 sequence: CASSPHLGAGSYNEQFF. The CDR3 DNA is TGTGCCAGCAGTCCTCACTTGGGAGCGGGGTCTTACAATGAGCAGTTCTTC.

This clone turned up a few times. Here the CDR3 reads CASGPGQGFTGELFF. The CDR3, as DNA: TGTGCCAGCGGCCCCGGACAGGGTTTCACCGGGGAGCTGTTTTTT. This chain uses TRBV2 with TRBJ2-2, with 8 bases aligning to TRBD1. Germline lookup yields CDR1 SNHLY and CDR2 FYNNEI. Germline trimming cut 8 bases from V and 4 bases from J; bases unmatched to any gene: 9. The CDR3 consists of 15 residues.

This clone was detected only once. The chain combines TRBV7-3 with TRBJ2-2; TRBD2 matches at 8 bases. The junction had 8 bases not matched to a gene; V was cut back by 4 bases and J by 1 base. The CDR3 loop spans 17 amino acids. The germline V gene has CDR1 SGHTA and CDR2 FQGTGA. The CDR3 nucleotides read TGTGCCAGCAGCTCGGTGTCGCTAGCGGGGAACACCGGGGAGCTGTTTTTT. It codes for CASSSVSLAGNTGELFF.

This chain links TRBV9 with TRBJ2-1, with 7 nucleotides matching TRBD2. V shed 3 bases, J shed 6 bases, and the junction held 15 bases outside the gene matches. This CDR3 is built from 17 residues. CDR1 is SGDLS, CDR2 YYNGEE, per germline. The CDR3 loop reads CASSAGWGGEAINEQFF. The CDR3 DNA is TGTGCCAGCAGCGCCGGTTGGGGGGGGGAGGCCATCAATGAGCAGTTCTTC.

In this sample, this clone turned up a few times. The CDR3 sequence: CASSSMTGIGNTIYF. In DNA, the CDR3 is TGTGCCAGCAGCTCCATGACAGGGATCGGAAACACCATATATTTT. The genes are TRBV11-2 and TRBJ1-3; TRBD1 matches 7 bases. V lost 4 bases to trimming and J lost 4 bases; unmatched junction nucleotides: 7. Germline V CDR1 and CDR2: SGHAT, FQNNGV. This CDR3 contains 15 residues.

The CDR3 nucleotides read TGTGCCAGCAGACCCCGGGATGCGGGGCATATGGGGGATGAGCAGTTCTTC. Translation gives CASRPRDAGHMGDEQFF. The V gene is TRBV4-2, the J gene TRBJ2-1; maybe TRBD2 (6 bases). Trimming left V 6 bases short and J 8 bases short, with 26 bases between. The CDR3 is 17 residues long. Per germline, CDR1 LGHNA and CDR2 YNFKEQ.

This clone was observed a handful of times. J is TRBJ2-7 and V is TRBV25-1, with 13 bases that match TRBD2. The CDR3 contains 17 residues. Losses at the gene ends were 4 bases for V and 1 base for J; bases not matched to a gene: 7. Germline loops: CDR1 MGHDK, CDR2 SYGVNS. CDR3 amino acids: CASSGRRGLAGSYEQYF. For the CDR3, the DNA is TGTGCCAGCAGTGGCCGCCGGGGACTAGCGGGGTCCTACGAGCAGTACTTC.

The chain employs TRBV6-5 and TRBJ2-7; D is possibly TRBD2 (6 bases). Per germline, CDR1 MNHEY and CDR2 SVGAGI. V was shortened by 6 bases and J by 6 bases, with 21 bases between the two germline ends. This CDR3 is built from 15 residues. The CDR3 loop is CASSPQAGWSGEQYF. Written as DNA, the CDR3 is TGTGCCAGCAGCCCCCAAGCGGGCTGGAGCGGCGAGCAGTACTTC.

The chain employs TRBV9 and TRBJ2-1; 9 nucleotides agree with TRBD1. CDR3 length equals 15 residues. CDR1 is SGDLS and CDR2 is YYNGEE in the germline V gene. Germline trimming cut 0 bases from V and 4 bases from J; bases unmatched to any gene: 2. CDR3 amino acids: CASSVVGTGYNEQFF. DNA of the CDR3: TGTGCCAGCAGCGTAGTTGGGACAGGGTACAATGAGCAGTTCTTC.

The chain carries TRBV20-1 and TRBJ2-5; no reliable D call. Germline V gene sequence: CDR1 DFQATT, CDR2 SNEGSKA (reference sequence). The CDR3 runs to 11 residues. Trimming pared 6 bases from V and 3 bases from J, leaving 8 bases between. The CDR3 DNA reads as TGCAGTGCAGTTACTAAAGAGACCCAGTACTTC. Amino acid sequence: CSAVTKETQYF.

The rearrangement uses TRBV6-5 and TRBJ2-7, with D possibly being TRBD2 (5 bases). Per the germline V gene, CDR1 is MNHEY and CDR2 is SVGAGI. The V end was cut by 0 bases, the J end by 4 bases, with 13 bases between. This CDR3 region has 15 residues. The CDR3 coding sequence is TGTGCCAGCAGTTACTCGTTCCGAGGGCTATACGAGCAGTACTTC. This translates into CASSYSFRGLYEQYF.

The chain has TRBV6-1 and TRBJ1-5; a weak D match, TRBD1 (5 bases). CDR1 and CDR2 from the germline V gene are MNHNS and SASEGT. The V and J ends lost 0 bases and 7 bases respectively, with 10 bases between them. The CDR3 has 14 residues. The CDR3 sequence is CASSEADSRQPQHF. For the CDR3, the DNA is TGTGCCAGCAGTGAAGCAGACAGCAGGCAGCCCCAGCATTTT.

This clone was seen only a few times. The DNA of the CDR3 is TGTGCCAGCAGCTTAGTCGCAGCGACAGATACGCAGTATTTT. Translated, it gives CASSLVAATDTQYF. This chain connects TRBV7-9 to TRBJ2-3; D uncertain. The CDR3 has 14 amino acids. The V gene's germline CDR1 is SEHNR and CDR2 FQNEAQ (reference sequence). V was shortened by 1 base and J by 3 bases, with 8 bases between the two germline ends.

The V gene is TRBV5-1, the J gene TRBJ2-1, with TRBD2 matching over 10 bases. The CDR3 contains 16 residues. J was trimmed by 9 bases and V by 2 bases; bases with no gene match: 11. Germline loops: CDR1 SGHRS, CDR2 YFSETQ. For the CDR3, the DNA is TGCGCCAGCAGCTTCTCTCTAGCGGGAGCGGATGGTGAGCAGTTCTTC. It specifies CASSFSLAGADGEQFF.

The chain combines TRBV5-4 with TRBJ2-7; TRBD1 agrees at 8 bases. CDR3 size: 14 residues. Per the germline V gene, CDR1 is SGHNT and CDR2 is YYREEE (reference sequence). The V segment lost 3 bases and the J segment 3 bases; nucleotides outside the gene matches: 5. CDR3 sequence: CASSSQGAGYEQYF. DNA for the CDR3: TGTGCCAGCAGCTCCCAGGGGGCAGGCTACGAGCAGTACTTC.

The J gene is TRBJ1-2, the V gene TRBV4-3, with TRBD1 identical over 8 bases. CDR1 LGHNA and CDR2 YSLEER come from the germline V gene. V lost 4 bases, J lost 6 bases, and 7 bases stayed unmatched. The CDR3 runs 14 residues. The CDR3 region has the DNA TGCGCCAGCAGCCGGCAGGGGGCGGCGCATGGCTACACCTTC. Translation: CASSRQGAAHGYTF.

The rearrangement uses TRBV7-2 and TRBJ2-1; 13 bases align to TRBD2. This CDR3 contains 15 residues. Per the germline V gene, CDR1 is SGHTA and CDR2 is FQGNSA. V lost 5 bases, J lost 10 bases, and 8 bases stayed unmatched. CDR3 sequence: CASSLGLAGVGEQFF. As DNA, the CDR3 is TGTGCCAGCAGCCTCGGACTAGCGGGGGTTGGAGAGCAGTTCTTC. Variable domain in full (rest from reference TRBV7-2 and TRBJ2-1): GAGVSQSPSNKVTEKGKDVELRCDPISGHTALYWYRQSLGQGLEFLIYFQGNSAPDKSGLPSDRFSAERTGGSVSTLTIQRTQQEDSAVYLCASSLGLAGVGEQFFGPGTRLTVL.

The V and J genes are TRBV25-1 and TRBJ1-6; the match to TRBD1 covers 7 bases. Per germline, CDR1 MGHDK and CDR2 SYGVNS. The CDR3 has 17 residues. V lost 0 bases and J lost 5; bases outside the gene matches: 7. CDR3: CASSEYMGQGDNSPLHF. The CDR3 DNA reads TGTGCCAGCAGTGAATATATGGGGCAGGGGGATAATTCACCCCTCCACTTT.

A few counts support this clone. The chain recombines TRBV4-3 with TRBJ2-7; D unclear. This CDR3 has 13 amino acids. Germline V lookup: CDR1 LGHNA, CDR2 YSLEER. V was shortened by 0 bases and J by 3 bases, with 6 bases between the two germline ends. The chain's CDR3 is CASSQDPVYEQYF. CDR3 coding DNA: TGCGCCAGCAGCCAAGATCCCGTCTACGAGCAGTACTTC.

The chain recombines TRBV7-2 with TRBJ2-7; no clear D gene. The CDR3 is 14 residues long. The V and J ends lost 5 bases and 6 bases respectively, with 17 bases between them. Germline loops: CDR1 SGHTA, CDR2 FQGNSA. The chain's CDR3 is CASSPQKAAVEQYF. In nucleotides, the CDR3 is TGTGCCAGCAGCCCACAGAAAGCCGCTGTCGAGCAGTACTTC.

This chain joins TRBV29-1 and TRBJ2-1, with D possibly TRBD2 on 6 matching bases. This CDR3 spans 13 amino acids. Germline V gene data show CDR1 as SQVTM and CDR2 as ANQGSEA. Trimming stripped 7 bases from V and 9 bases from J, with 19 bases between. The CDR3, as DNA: TGCAGCGGCACACGGGCAGGCGGGATTGAGCAGTTCTTC. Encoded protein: CSGTRAGGIEQFF.

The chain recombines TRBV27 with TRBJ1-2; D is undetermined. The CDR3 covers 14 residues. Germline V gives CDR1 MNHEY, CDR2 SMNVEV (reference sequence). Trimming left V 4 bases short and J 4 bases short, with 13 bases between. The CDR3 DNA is TGTGCCAGCAGTTCATCCGGGGTGCCCTATGGCTACACCTTC. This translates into CASSSSGVPYGYTF.

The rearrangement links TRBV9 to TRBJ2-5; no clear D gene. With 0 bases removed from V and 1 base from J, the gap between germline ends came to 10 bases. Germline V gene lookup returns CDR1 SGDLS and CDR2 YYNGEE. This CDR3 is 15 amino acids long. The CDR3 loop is CASSVVGSLQETQYF. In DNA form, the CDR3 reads TGTGCCAGCAGCGTAGTGGGCAGTCTCCAAGAGACCCAGTACTTC.

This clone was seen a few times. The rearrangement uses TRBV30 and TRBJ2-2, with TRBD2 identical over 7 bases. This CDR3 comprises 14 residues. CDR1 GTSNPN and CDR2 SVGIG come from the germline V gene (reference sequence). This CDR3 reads CVTSGGSIAGELFF. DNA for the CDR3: TGTGTCACTTCGGGCGGGAGCATTGCCGGGGAGCTGTTTTTT.

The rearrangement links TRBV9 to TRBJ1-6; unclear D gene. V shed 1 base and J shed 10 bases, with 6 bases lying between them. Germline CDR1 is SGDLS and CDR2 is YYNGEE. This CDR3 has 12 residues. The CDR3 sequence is CASSVPGSPLHF. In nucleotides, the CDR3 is TGTGCCAGCAGCGTACCAGGATCACCCCTCCACTTT.

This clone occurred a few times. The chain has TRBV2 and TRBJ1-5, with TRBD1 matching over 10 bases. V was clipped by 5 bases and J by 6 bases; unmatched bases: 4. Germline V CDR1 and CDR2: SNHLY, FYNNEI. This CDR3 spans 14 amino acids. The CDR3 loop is CASSQDRGGQPQHF. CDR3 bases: TGTGCCAGCAGTCAGGACAGGGGGGGTCAGCCCCAGCATTTT.

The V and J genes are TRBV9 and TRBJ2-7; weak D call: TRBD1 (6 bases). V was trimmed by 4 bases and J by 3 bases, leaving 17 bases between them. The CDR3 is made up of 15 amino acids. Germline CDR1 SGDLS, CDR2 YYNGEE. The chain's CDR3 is CASSLRGQGNYEQYF. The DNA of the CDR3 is TGTGCCAGCAGCCTTCGCGGCCAGGGGAACTACGAGCAGTACTTC. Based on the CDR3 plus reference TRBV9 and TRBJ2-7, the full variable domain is DSGVTQTPKHLITATGQRVTLRCSPRSGDLSVYWYQQSLDQGLQFLIQYYNGEERAKGNILERFSAQQFPDLHSELNLSSLELGDSALYFCASSLRGQGNYEQYFGPGTRLTVT.

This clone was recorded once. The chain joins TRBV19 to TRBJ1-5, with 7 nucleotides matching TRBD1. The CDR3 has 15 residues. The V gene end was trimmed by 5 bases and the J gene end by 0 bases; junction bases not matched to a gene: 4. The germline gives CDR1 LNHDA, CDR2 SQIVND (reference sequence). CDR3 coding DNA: TGTGCCAGTAGTCCGACAGGGAATAGCAATCAGCCCCAGCATTTT. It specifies CASSPTGNSNQPQHF.